The clone carrying this T cell receptor (beta chain) was detected a few times. V dropped 0 bases and J dropped 0 bases, with 10 bases sitting between them. The CDR3 spans 15 residues. Per germline, CDR1 SGHRS and CDR2 YFSETQ. The data were obtained in a study of blood T cell repertoires in COVID-19. Looking at the study overall: From T cells, B-cell-depleted T cells, or PBMCs came the material, which was cDNA or gDNA.

The table came from immunoSEQ multiplex PCR; TCRdb's copy has only in-frame clones and leaves some out. The table has some 220,000 clones, 88% seen once. Participants, roughly 18 to 100 years old, spanned more than 20 US areas. Participant-reported clinical history was the basis for cohort assignment. Sequencing used PBMCs or T cells enriched from blood (not recorded which). This chain connects TRBV5-1 to TRBJ2-7; D might be TRBD1 (6 bases). The source of this sequence is a woman aged 25 to 39 who had recovered from COVID-19. The CDR3 DNA is TGCGCCAGCAGCTTGGTGCAGGGACACTCCTACGAGCAGTACTTC. Translating it yields CASSLVQGHSYEQYF.